The next 12 T cell receptor beta chains were all read from a single sample in a study of blood T cell repertoires in COVID-19. Assay used: immunoSEQ multiplex PCR; TCRdb lists only in-frame clones, some missing. The sample yields about 290,000 clones, roughly 90% seen once. The specimen was PBMCs or T cells enriched from blood (not recorded which). Receptors originate from a middle-aged woman who had recovered from COVID-19.

The J gene is TRBJ1-5, the V gene TRBV6-5; D perhaps matches TRBD1 (6 bases). CDR1 and CDR2 (germline): MNHEY, SVGAGI. V shed 6 bases and J shed 13 bases, with 16 bases lying between them. CDR3 length: 12 residues. CDR3: CASSGPGQGQHF. DNA for the CDR3: TGTGCCAGCAGCGGTCCGGGACAAGGACAGCATTTT.

This sequence joins TRBV19 and TRBJ2-1; 10 bases align to TRBD2. Germline assignment: CDR1 LNHDA and CDR2 SQIVND (reference sequence). Trimming removed 6 bases from V and 8 bases from J; junction bases left unmatched: 7. The CDR3 covers 14 residues. CDR3 nucleotides: TGTGCCAGTAGAGTAGCGGGGGGCGGGGATGAGCAGTTCTTC. Protein product: CASRVAGGGDEQFF.

A word on this clone: Within the sample, other DNA sequences also encode this same CDR3. The rearrangement joins TRBV5-1 to TRBJ1-4, with TRBD1 identical over 9 bases. This CDR3 contains 14 residues. CDR1 is SGHRS, CDR2 YFSETQ, per germline. Losses at the gene ends were 4 bases for V and 8 bases for J; bases not matched to a gene: 6. CDR3 sequence: CASSPGTGYEKLFF. The CDR3 DNA follows: TGCGCCAGCAGCCCGGGGACAGGGTACGAAAAACTGTTTTTT.

CDR3 in DNA: TGTGCCAGCAGTGCAATGGACAGGGTGAACACTGAAGCTTTCTTT. Protein sequence: CASSAMDRVNTEAFF. J is TRBJ1-1 and V is TRBV2; TRBD1 matches 8 bases. This CDR3 has 15 residues. The germline gives CDR1 SNHLY, CDR2 FYNNEI. J lost 0 bases, V lost 4 bases, and 4 bases had no gene match.

A few counts support this clone. J is TRBJ1-2 and V is TRBV5-1, with 10 bases lining up with TRBD1. The CDR3 extends over 14 amino acids. V was pared by 5 bases and J by 1 base, with 2 bases of the junction left unmatched. Germline loops: CDR1 SGHRS, CDR2 YFSETQ. The CDR3 region is CASRGQGINYGYTF. As DNA, the CDR3 is TGCGCCAGCAGGGGACAGGGGATTAACTATGGCTACACCTTC.

The chain joins TRBV29-1 to TRBJ2-3; 11 bases map to TRBD1. The junction had 13 bases not matched to a gene; V was cut back by 4 bases and J by 4 bases. Germline values: CDR1 SQVTM, CDR2 ANQGSEA. This CDR3 comprises 17 residues. CDR3 sequence reads: CSVGGQGDISGADTQYF. Written as DNA, the CDR3 is TGCAGCGTTGGGGGACAGGGGGATATTTCCGGTGCAGATACGCAGTATTTT.

CDR3 region: CASSPWGQVGGNTEAFF. In DNA form, the CDR3 reads TGTGCCAGCTCACCATGGGGACAGGTGGGGGGAAACACTGAAGCTTTCTTT. The chain uses TRBV18 and TRBJ1-1; the match to TRBD1 covers 8 bases. V trimming: 2 bases; J trimming: 2 bases; junction bases outside the gene matches: 10. Per the germline V gene, CDR1 is KGHSH and CDR2 is LQKENI. The CDR3 runs to 17 residues. Complete variable domain (other parts from reference TRBV18 and TRBJ1-1): NAGVMQNPRHLVRRRGQEARLRCSPMKGHSHVYWYRQLPEEGLKFMVYLQKENIIDESGMPKERFSAEFPKEGPSILRIQQVVRGDSAAYFCASSPWGQVGGNTEAFFGQGTRLTVV.

The gene calls are TRBV5-5 and TRBJ1-3; D unclear. Germline V gene sequence: CDR1 SGHKS, CDR2 YYEKEE (reference sequence). The CDR3 has 14 residues. The ends were cut back, 6 bases at V and 0 bases at J, with 10 bases in the middle. The DNA of the CDR3 is TGTGCCAGCAAGCCCCAAAGCTCTGGAAACACCATATATTTT. It translates to CASKPQSSGNTIYF.

The V and J genes are TRBV7-6 and TRBJ1-2; a possible D gene is TRBD1 (6 bases). V lost 1 base and J 5 bases, leaving 14 bases between the germline ends. Germline CDR1 SGHVS, CDR2 FNYEAQ. This CDR3 contains 15 residues. The CDR3 DNA reads as TGTGCCAGCAGCTTAGAGGGGGTCTTGGGGTATGGCTACACCTTC. Amino acid sequence: CASSLEGVLGYGYTF.

The chain links TRBV5-1 to TRBJ1-1, with 7 nucleotides matching TRBD1. Germline V CDR1 and CDR2: SGHRS, YFSETQ. The junction had 6 bases not matched to a gene; V was cut back by 0 bases and J by 1 base. The CDR3 covers 16 residues. CDR3 nucleotide sequence: TGCGCCAGCAGCTTGGCCACAGGGGAAAGGAACACTGAAGCTTTCTTT. Residues: CASSLATGERNTEAFF.

The chain combines TRBV5-1 with TRBJ1-1, with 8 nucleotides matching TRBD1. This CDR3 is built from 14 residues. The germline V gene has CDR1 SGHRS and CDR2 YFSETQ. V was clipped by 4 bases and J by 5 bases; unmatched bases: 7. The CDR3 here is CASSETGTGTEAFF. Written as DNA, the CDR3 is TGCGCCAGCAGCGAGACAGGGACAGGAACTGAAGCTTTCTTT.

This clone was counted a few times. The chain combines TRBV3-1 (or the pseudogene TRBV3-2) with TRBJ1-4, with no clear D. CDR3 length: 14 amino acids. Germline CDR1 is LGHDT and CDR2 is YNNKEL (reference sequence). Trimming stripped 4 bases from V and 12 bases from J, with 18 bases between. The chain's CDR3 is CASSRGQSGGELFF. The CDR3 DNA reads TGTGCCAGCAGCCGCGGCCAAAGCGGTGGGGAACTGTTTTTT.